A selection of T cell receptor beta chains follows, all from one sample in a study of shared clonotypes between healthy human individuals. Data came from immunoSEQ multiplex PCR; TCRdb stores just in-frame clones and leaves some out. The sample contains hundreds of thousands of clones, less than 85% of which appear only once. Source material: memory CD4+ T cells sorted from blood. Every receptor here comes from a woman aged 30 to 39 in good health. Each CDR3 is given with its conserved first and last residue. The D gene is left open where the match is weak. Where a row states a size, it is once, few, many or the class of an expanded clone; other rows omit it.

d_call clone_size j_call cdr3_length v_call cdr3_nt cdr3_aa
- - TRBJ1-2 13 TRBV6-6 TGTGCCGGTTCCGCGGAGATCGGGTATGGCTACACCTTC CAGSAEIGYGYTF
- - TRBJ2-2 17 TRBV4-1 TGCGCCAGCAGCCAAGAACCGGGACTTACGAACACCGGGGAGCTGTTTTTT CASSQEPGLTNTGELFF
TRBD2 - TRBJ2-2 17 TRBV6-1 TGTGCCAGCAGTGCCTGGGGGGGGAGGAGGGACACCGGGGAGCTGTTTTTT CASSAWGGRRDTGELFF
- - TRBJ2-2 15 TRBV6-6 TGTGCCAGCAGTAGACTAGGGGATAACACCGGGGAGCTGTTTTTT CASSRLGDNTGELFF
TRBD2 - TRBJ2-1 19 TRBV9 TGTGCCAGCAGCGTAGGGATAGCGGGAGGGCCGACTGAGGGTAATGAGCAGTTCTTC CASSVGIAGGPTEGNEQFF
- once TRBJ1-5 15 TRBV7-9 TGTGCCAGCAGCCCCGACGGGGGTAGCAATCAGCCCCAGCATTTT CASSPDGGSNQPQHF
TRBD1 - TRBJ2-7 14 TRBV5-1 TGCGCCAGCAGCTCCGGGACAGGGGGCATCGAGCAGTACTTC CASSSGTGGIEQYF
TRBD2 once TRBJ2-7 18 TRBV28 TGTGCCAGCAGTTTACTGGGACTAGCGGGAGGGATGTCCTACGAGCAGTACTTC CASSLLGLAGGMSYEQYF
- few TRBJ1-1 14 TRBV28 TGTGCCAGCAGTAGACAGCAGATTAACACTGAAGCTTTCTTT CASSRQQINTEAFF
TRBD1 - TRBJ2-7 14 TRBV15 TGTGCCACGAGGGACAGTGGGGGTTCCTACGAGCAGTACTTC CATRDSGGSYEQYF
TRBD1 - TRBJ1-1 15 TRBV18 TGTGCCAGCTCCTCATTACAGGGGGGGAACACTGAAGCTTTCTTT CASSSLQGGNTEAFF
TRBD2 many TRBJ2-1 15 TRBV6-6 TGTGCCAGCAGTTACGGGACTAGCGGGAAAAATGAGCAGTTCTTC CASSYGTSGKNEQFF
- many TRBJ1-1 18 TRBV7-8 TGTGCCAGCAGCCGAGTTTCCTACTCCGGGACATCCTTTTCTGAAGCTTTCTTT CASSRVSYSGTSFSEAFF
TRBD1 - TRBJ2-2 15 TRBV2 TGTGCCAGCAGCCTCCGGGACAGGGAAACCGGGGAGCTGTTTTTT CASSLRDRETGELFF
- - TRBJ2-1 16 TRBV4-2 TGTGCCAGCAGCCAAGATAATAGAAGGGATCGGGATGAGCAGTTCTTC CASSQDNRRDRDEQFF
- - TRBJ1-5 16 TRBV19 TGTGCCAGTAGTTTACTCCAGGGACTAAGCAATCAGCCCCAGCATTTT CASSLLQGLSNQPQHF
TRBD2 - TRBJ2-3 15 TRBV11-2 TGTGCCAGCAGCAGGGCGGGAGGCCCCACAGATACGCAGTATTTT CASSRAGGPTDTQYF
- - TRBJ1-4 14 TRBV7-6 TGTGCCAGCAGCTTACAACTATCCCCAGAAAAACTGTTTTTT CASSLQLSPEKLFF
- - TRBJ2-5 16 TRBV5-8 TGTGCCAGCAGCTTAGGGGACGGGATGGGAGAGGAGACCCAGTACTTC CASSLGDGMGEETQYF
TRBD1 - TRBJ2-7 17 TRBV6-1 TGTGCCAGCAGTGATGAGGGACAGGGGGCCTTTGCCTACGAGCAGTACTTC CASSDEGQGAFAYEQYF
- - TRBJ2-1 12 TRBV28 TGTGCCAGCAGTTCACAGGGTCAGGAGCAGTTCTTC CASSSQGQEQFF
TRBD2 - TRBJ2-1 12 TRBV27 TGTGCCAGCAGCCTAGGTCCTAGCGGGGAGGTCTTC CASSLGPSGEVF
- - TRBJ2-2 16 TRBV5-1 TGCGCCAGCAGCAGATTTGATCGTTCGAGGACCGGGGAGCTGTTTTTT CASSRFDRSRTGELFF
- few TRBJ1-5 15 TRBV5-1 TGCGCCAGCAGCTTGACCGGAGATAGCAATCAGCCCCAGCATTTT CASSLTGDSNQPQHF
TRBD2 - TRBJ2-4 17 TRBV4-1 TGCGCCAGCAGCCAAGATCTCCTAGCGGGAGGGGAAAACATTCAGTACTTC CASSQDLLAGGENIQYF
- once TRBJ2-1 15 TRBV7-3 TGTGCCAGCAGCTTAAGCAGCGGCTCCTACAATGAGCAGTTCTTC CASSLSSGSYNEQFF
TRBD2 - TRBJ2-3 14 TRBV4-2 TGTGCCAGCAGCCCAGCGGGAGTAACAGATACGCAGTATTTT CASSPAGVTDTQYF
TRBD1 once TRBJ2-4 17 TRBV7-6 TGTGCCAGCAGCCTACAGGGGCCTTTGCTAGCCAAAAACATTCAGTACTTC CASSLQGPLLAKNIQYF
TRBD2 - TRBJ2-1 16 TRBV11-2 TGTGCCAGCAGCCGCGGCGGGAGGGCCGGTATTAATGAGCAGTTCTTC CASSRGGRAGINEQFF
TRBD2 - TRBJ2-2 15 TRBV2 TGTGCCAGCAGGCTTAGCGGGAGGGCCTCCGGGGAGCTGTTTTTT CASRLSGRASGELFF
- - TRBJ2-5 14 TRBV4-1 TGCGCCAGCAGCCAAGGGGCGGGACAAGAGACCCAGTACTTC CASSQGAGQETQYF
- - TRBJ1-5 15 TRBV28 TGTGCCAGCAGTTCCCCGGACGGGGTTTATCAGCCCCAGCATTTT CASSSPDGVYQPQHF
TRBD1 once TRBJ2-7 13 TRBV28 TGTGCCAGCATCTTCAACAGGGGCTGGGAGCAGTACTTC CASIFNRGWEQYF
- - TRBJ2-7 13 TRBV19 TGTGCCAGTAGTATCGGGACCATCTACGAGCAGTACTTC CASSIGTIYEQYF
- - TRBJ2-6 18 TRBV15 TGTGCCACCAGCAGAGGAGGACCGTCGGGATCTGGGGCCAACGTCCTGACTTTC CATSRGGPSGSGANVLTF
TRBD1 - TRBJ1-4 14 TRBV6-5 TGTGCCAGCAAACTAGACAGGGTAGACTTCAAACTGTTTTTT CASKLDRVDFKLFF
TRBD1 - TRBJ1-2 15 TRBV19 TGTGCCAGTAGTACACGGGACAGCGGGGCCTATGGCTACACCTTC CASSTRDSGAYGYTF
TRBD2 - TRBJ2-1 15 TRBV5-1 TGCGCCAGCAGCTTGGCGAGCGGGGGATACAATGAGCAGTTCTTC CASSLASGGYNEQFF
- - TRBJ2-5 14 TRBV9 TGTGCCAGCAGCGTAGGGGTCCCGGGAGAGACCCAGTACTTC CASSVGVPGETQYF
TRBD2 - TRBJ2-2 17 TRBV19 TGTGCCAGTAGACCGTGGCAAGCGGGAGGGCCATCCGGGGAGCTGTTTTTT CASRPWQAGGPSGELFF
- - TRBJ2-7 12 TRBV14 TGTGCCAGCAGCCAGCAAGGCTACGAGCAGTACTTC CASSQQGYEQYF
- - TRBJ2-7 15 TRBV18 TGTGCCAGCTCACCAAGCGACTTGATCTCCTACGAGCAGTACTTC CASSPSDLISYEQYF
- - TRBJ2-7 12 TRBV25-1 TGTGCCAGCAGTGAATCCGGCTACGAGCAGTACTTC CASSESGYEQYF
- - TRBJ1-5 15 TRBV7-8 TGTGCCAGCAGCTTAGCAAGGGGCTCGGGCCAGCCCCAGCATTTT CASSLARGSGQPQHF
- - TRBJ1-1 13 TRBV30 TGTGCCTGGAGTGAGTACATGAACACTGAAGCTTTCTTT CAWSEYMNTEAFF
- - TRBJ2-5 11 TRBV7-6 TGTGCCAGCAGCCTTCAAGAGACCCAGTACTTC CASSLQETQYF
- - TRBJ1-1 11 TRBV2 TGTGCCAGCCAAGGGGACACTGAAGCTTTCTTT CASQGDTEAFF
TRBD1 - TRBJ1-2 14 TRBV27 TGTGCCAGCAGTTTCGGACAGGGATCGAGGGGCTACACCTTC CASSFGQGSRGYTF
- - TRBJ1-4 15 TRBV28 TGTGCCAGCAGTTTACAGGGTCCAACTAATGAAAAACTGTTTTTT CASSLQGPTNEKLFF
- - TRBJ2-1 14 TRBV7-9 TGTGCCAGCAGCTTTGGGACCCTAGGGAATGAGCAGTTCTTC CASSFGTLGNEQFF